The 27 T cell receptor beta chains given below trace back to one sample, sequenced in a study of T cells in localized non-small cell lung cancer. Assay used: immunoSEQ multiplex PCR; TCRdb lists only in-frame clones, some missing. Of 31,000 or so clones in the sample, roughly 77% were seen once. The sequences come from peripheral blood, collected before any cancer treatment. The origin of the receptors is a male donor aged 60 or older with stage III squamous cell lung carcinoma.

The chain has TRBV11-3 and TRBJ2-3, with no clear D. The length of the CDR3 is 14 residues. Germline loops: CDR1 SGHNT, CDR2 YENEEA. The ends were cut back, 4 bases at V and 3 bases at J, with 11 bases in the middle. The CDR3 sequence: CASSSDRETDTQYF. The CDR3 nucleotides are TGTGCCAGCAGCTCCGACCGCGAAACAGATACGCAGTATTTT.

The V call is TRBV6-6, the J call TRBJ1-2; 7 nucleotides line up with TRBD1. Germline V gene lookup returns CDR1 MNHNY and CDR2 SVGAGI (reference sequence). Trimming removed 2 bases from V and 4 bases from J; junction bases left unmatched: 1. The CDR3 contains 13 residues. This CDR3 is CASSYQGGYGYTF. DNA for the CDR3: TGTGCCAGCAGTTACCAGGGGGGCTATGGCTACACCTTC.

This clone occurred a few times. The rearrangement links TRBV7-9 to TRBJ2-6; D is undetermined. CDR1 is SEHNR and CDR2 is FQNEAQ in the germline V gene (reference sequence). This CDR3 has 13 amino acids. Trimming removed 8 bases from V and 0 bases from J, with 5 bases in between. The CDR3 spells CASCSSGANVLTF. The CDR3, as DNA: TGTGCCAGCTGTAGCTCTGGGGCCAACGTCCTGACTTTC. The whole variable domain, remainder taken from reference TRBV7-9 and TRBJ2-6, is DTGVSQNPRHKITKRGQNVTFRCDPISEHNRLYWYRQTLGQGPEFLTYFQNEAQLEKSRLLSDRFSAERPKGSFSTLEIQRTEQGDSAMYLCASCSSGANVLTFGAGSRLTVL.

The genes are TRBV7-8 and TRBJ1-2; D uncertain. V was clipped by 5 bases and J by 7 bases, with 11 bases between them. Germline values: CDR1 SGHVS, CDR2 FQNEAQ. The CDR3 has 12 residues. The DNA for the CDR3 is TGTGCCAGCAGCCAAAGAATGGGTGGCTACACCTTC. This encodes CASSQRMGGYTF.

The rearrangement uses TRBV9 and TRBJ2-7, with D possibly being TRBD2 (6 bases). The CDR3 is made up of 14 amino acids. Germline CDR1 is SGDLS and CDR2 is YYNGEE. Trimming removed 0 bases at V and 2 bases at J, with 9 bases between. CDR3 coding DNA: TGTGCCAGCAGCGTAGGCGGGAACGCCTACGAGCAGTACTTC. The encoded protein is CASSVGGNAYEQYF.

This chain links TRBV11-3 with TRBJ2-1; perhaps TRBD2 as D (6 bases). Germline loops: CDR1 SGHNT, CDR2 YENEEA. Trimming removed 1 base from V and 6 bases from J, with 13 bases in between. The CDR3 is 15 amino acids. Here the CDR3 reads CASSLGLVNLNEQFF. The CDR3 coding sequence is TGTGCCAGCAGCTTAGGACTAGTAAACCTCAATGAGCAGTTCTTC.

To note about this clone: Other DNA sequences in this specimen translate into the identical CDR3. This chain links TRBV28 with TRBJ1-2; D call uncertain. This CDR3 region has 11 residues. V dropped 4 bases and J dropped 0 bases, with 0 bases sitting between them. Germline V gene data show CDR1 as MDHEN and CDR2 as SYDVKM. CDR3: CASSSNYGYTF. Here the CDR3 DNA reads TGTGCCAGCAGTTCTAACTATGGCTACACCTTC.

The sample holds a few counts of this clone. CDR3 residues: CASSEYTGNTEAFF. The DNA of the CDR3 is TGTGCCAGCAGTGAATATACTGGGAACACTGAAGCTTTCTTT. The rearrangement uses TRBV6-1 and TRBJ1-1, with D unclear. Germline V gene lookup returns CDR1 MNHNS and CDR2 SASEGT. There are 14 residues in the CDR3. V shed 2 bases and J shed 1 base, with 8 bases lying between them.

The chain employs TRBV27 and TRBJ2-5; 7 bases map to TRBD2. The DNA end lines up better with TRBJ2-7; the J call may be wrong. The germline V gene encodes CDR1 MNHEY and CDR2 SMNVEV (reference sequence). There are 15 residues in the CDR3. In nucleotides, the CDR3 is TGTGCCAGCAGTCCCGGATTGGCGGGGGTCCGCGAGCAGTACTTC. Translating gives CASSPGLAGVREQYF.

The rearrangement uses TRBV7-2 and TRBJ1-2, with D possibly TRBD1 on 5 matching bases. CDR1 is SGHTA, CDR2 FQGNSA, per germline. The CDR3 sequence is 18 residues long. The V end was cut by 3 bases, the J end by 8 bases, with 28 bases between. The CDR3 spells CASSFAGDSLDPLWGYTF. The CDR3 region has the DNA TGTGCCAGCAGCTTTGCGGGTGACAGTCTCGATCCCCTATGGGGCTACACCTTC.

V gene TRBV5-5 combines with J gene TRBJ2-3, with TRBD1 matching over 7 bases. Germline V gene data show CDR1 as SGHKS and CDR2 as YYEKEE (reference sequence). V dropped 0 bases and J dropped 2; count of bases not matched to a gene: 6. This CDR3 region has 16 residues. The CDR3 spells CASSLARDRDTDTQYF. The CDR3, as DNA: TGTGCCAGCAGCTTGGCACGGGACAGAGACACAGATACGCAGTATTTT.

The V and J genes are TRBV21-1 and TRBJ1-1; the DNA was not compared with TRBD1, the D call given in the table. TRBV21-1 is noted as a pseudogene. This CDR3 region has 21 residues. DNA of the CDR3: TGTGCCAGCAGCAAATGTACCCATGATATTAATGGAGACAGGAGTGGCGCTGAAGCTTTCTTT. Residues: CASSKCTHDINGDRSGAEAFF.

The chain uses TRBV27 and TRBJ2-3; D remains ambiguous. This CDR3 contains 14 residues. V gave up 4 bases and J gave up 2 bases, with 10 bases separating them. CDR1 and CDR2 from the germline V gene are MNHEY and SMNVEV (reference sequence). CDR3 sequence: CASSSLGNTDTQYF. In DNA form, the CDR3 reads TGTGCCAGCAGTTCGCTAGGGAACACAGATACGCAGTATTTT.

For this clone: Its ends do not fully match the called genes, so a read error is possible. CDR3 coding DNA: TGTGCTAGCAGCCTCACAGGGACCACCGGGGAGCTGTTTTTT. Translating it yields CASSLTGTTGELFF. The genes are TRBV7-7 and TRBJ2-2; a possible D gene is TRBD1 (6 bases). Germline V gene lookup returns CDR1 SSHAT and CDR2 FNYEAQ (reference sequence). This CDR3 has 14 residues.

This clone showed up just once. V and J are TRBV6-5 and TRBJ1-2, with TRBD1 matching over 10 bases. V shed 4 bases, J shed 11 bases, and the junction held 10 bases outside the gene matches. CDR3 length: 14 residues. Germline V CDR1 and CDR2: MNHEY, SVGAGI. The CDR3 DNA reads as TGTGCCAGCAGTTCCGCCGGGACAGGGGAATTGTACACCTTC. It translates to CASSSAGTGELYTF.

The chain joins TRBV9 to TRBJ2-5; D not certain. V was trimmed by 0 bases and J by 7 bases, leaving 13 bases between them. The CDR3 length is 14 residues. Looked up from germline, CDR1 is SGDLS and CDR2 is YYNGEE. The CDR3: CASSVAPKGGTQYF. The DNA of the CDR3 is TGTGCCAGCAGCGTAGCCCCTAAGGGTGGGACCCAGTACTTC.

The table lists this clone with a few counts. The chain couples TRBV7-9 to TRBJ1-5; tentative D call: TRBD1 (6 bases). The CDR3 sequence is 16 residues long. Per the germline V gene, CDR1 is SEHNR and CDR2 is FQNEAQ (reference sequence). V shed 1 base and J shed 5 bases, with 15 bases lying between them. DNA of the CDR3: TGTGCCAGCAGCTTAGGGCACAGGGATACGGATCAGCCCCAGCATTTT. It is translated as CASSLGHRDTDQPQHF.

The gene calls are TRBV9 and TRBJ2-3; 11 bases match TRBD2. Germline values: CDR1 SGDLS, CDR2 YYNGEE. J lost 2 bases, V lost 3 bases, and 5 bases had no gene match. This CDR3 is 16 amino acids long. Written as DNA, the CDR3 is TGTGCCAGCAGCGGCCAACTAGCGGGGGCCACAGATACGCAGTATTTT. It yields the protein CASSGQLAGATDTQYF. Full variable domain (remainder filled in from reference TRBV9 and TRBJ2-3): DSGVTQTPKHLITATGQRVTLRCSPRSGDLSVYWYQQSLDQGLQFLIQYYNGEERAKGNILERFSAQQFPDLHSELNLSSLELGDSALYFCASSGQLAGATDTQYFGPGTRLTVL.

There are a few counts of this clone. The CDR3 coding sequence is TGTGCCACCCGGACAGGGAGAAGGGACACTGAAGCTTTCTTT. This translates into CATRTGRRDTEAFF. The genes are TRBV6-5 and TRBJ1-1, with 8 bases lining up with TRBD1. The CDR3 extends over 14 amino acids. J was trimmed by 3 bases and V by 10 bases; bases with no gene match: 10. Germline V gene sequence: CDR1 MNHEY, CDR2 SVGAGI.

The rearrangement links TRBV5-8 to TRBJ2-1; 9 bases are a match to TRBD2. V shed 2 bases, J shed 0 bases, and the junction held 0 bases outside the gene matches. CDR1 SGHTS and CDR2 YDEGEE come from the germline V gene. The CDR3 loop spans 15 amino acids. The CDR3 sequence is CASSFSGSSYNEQFF. The DNA of the CDR3 is TGTGCCAGCAGCTTTAGCGGGAGCTCCTACAATGAGCAGTTCTTC.

This clone was seen once. V gene TRBV5-1 combines with J gene TRBJ2-5; 8 nucleotides align to TRBD1. Trimming cost V 3 bases and J 5 bases; bases outside gene matches: 3. CDR3 length: 13 amino acids. From germline, CDR1 is SGHRS and CDR2 YFSETQ. The CDR3 nucleotides read TGCGCCAGCAGCTCCGCAGGGGGCGAGACCCAGTACTTC. This gives the protein CASSSAGGETQYF.

This chain uses TRBV2 with TRBJ1-1, with D perhaps matching TRBD1 (5 bases). V was trimmed by 3 bases and J by 0 bases, leaving 14 bases between them. The length of the CDR3 is 16 residues. Germline CDR1 SNHLY, CDR2 FYNNEI. For the CDR3, the DNA is TGTGCCAGCAGTGAGCGACAGATCCACATGAACACTGAAGCTTTCTTT. This encodes CASSERQIHMNTEAFF.

The chain has TRBV27 and TRBJ2-7; 9 bases line up with TRBD2. The CDR3 totals 17 residues. Germline V CDR1 and CDR2: MNHEY, SMNVEV (reference sequence). With V trimmed by 2 bases and J by 3 bases, 11 bases remained unmatched. CDR3: CASSLRGGGGRVYEQYF. The CDR3, as DNA: TGTGCCAGCAGTTTAAGAGGAGGGGGCGGGAGGGTCTACGAGCAGTACTTC.

Note on this clone: A read error may produce the germline difference seen at one junction end. This chain uses TRBV6-5 with TRBJ1-6; D is unclear. The CDR3 spans 15 residues. From germline, CDR1 is MNHEY and CDR2 SVGAGI. CDR3 bases: TGTGCCAGCAGCCTTTTCGGCGGAACCAATTCACCCCCCCACTTT. Encoded protein: CASSLFGGTNSPPHF.

The chain joins TRBV6-5 to TRBJ2-1; 9 positions match TRBD1. The germline gives CDR1 MNHEY, CDR2 SVGAGI. This CDR3 is built from 15 residues. The V segment lost 2 bases and the J segment 6 bases; nucleotides outside the gene matches: 5. The CDR3 protein is CASSYLGQGGNEQFF. CDR3 sequence (DNA): TGTGCCAGCAGTTACCTGGGACAGGGAGGCAATGAGCAGTTCTTC.

V is TRBV7-9 and J is TRBJ1-5; TRBD1 matches at 10 bases. Trimming removed 5 bases from V and 4 bases from J; junction bases left unmatched: 8. Germline CDR1 and CDR2: SEHNR and FQNEAQ (reference sequence). CDR3 size: 16 residues. The CDR3 nucleotides are TGTGCCAGCAGCCCCCTCGACAGGGGGCCTAATCAGCCCCAGCATTTT. It translates to CASSPLDRGPNQPQHF.

This sequence joins TRBV9 and TRBJ2-3, with unresolved D. Trimming took off 0 bases at V and 2 bases at J, with 19 bases between the two ends. This CDR3 has 18 amino acids. Looked up from germline, CDR1 is SGDLS and CDR2 is YYNGEE. The CDR3 bases are TGTGCCAGCAGCGTAGGGTACCTGAATATCAAAACCACAGATACGCAGTATTTT. It translates to CASSVGYLNIKTTDTQYF.